The clone carrying this TCR beta chain was recorded at least ten times. The record originates from a study of T cells in Graves' hyperthyroidism and ophthalmopathy. This CDR3 region has 15 residues. CDR1 is SNHLY, CDR2 FYNNEI, per germline. Unmatched junction bases numbered 8, after V lost 8 bases and J lost 4 bases. Amplification of TCR beta CDR3 regions was performed using RNA transcripts as template. The HTBI primer set was used in a first-round RT-PCR of the TCR CDR3. MiXCR, run by TCRdb on the multiplex PCR reads, gives a single entry per CDR3 protein. The table includes approximately 400,000 distinct CDR3 sequences, approximately 14% detected once.

Sequenced material: blood. The receptor comes from a woman between 18 and 29 years old with Graves' hyperthyroidism. The chain combines TRBV2 with TRBJ2-1; 10 bases are a match to TRBD2. The CDR3 sequence is CASGAALAGYNEQFF. The CDR3 nucleotides read TGTGCCAGCGGGGCAGCACTAGCGGGATACAATGAGCAGTTCTTC.